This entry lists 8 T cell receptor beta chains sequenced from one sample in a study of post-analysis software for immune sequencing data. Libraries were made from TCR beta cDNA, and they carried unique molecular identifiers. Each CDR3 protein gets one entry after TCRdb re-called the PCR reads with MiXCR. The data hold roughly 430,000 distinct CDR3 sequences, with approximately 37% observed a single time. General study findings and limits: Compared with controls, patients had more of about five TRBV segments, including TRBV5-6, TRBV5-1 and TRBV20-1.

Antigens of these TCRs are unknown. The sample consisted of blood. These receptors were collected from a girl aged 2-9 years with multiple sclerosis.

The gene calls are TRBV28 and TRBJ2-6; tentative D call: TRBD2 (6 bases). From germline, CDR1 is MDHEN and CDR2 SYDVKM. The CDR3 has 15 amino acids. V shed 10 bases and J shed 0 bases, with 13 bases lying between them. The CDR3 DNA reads TGTGCCACCCGACAAGCGGGCTCTGGGGCCAACGTCCTGACTTTC. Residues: CATRQAGSGANVLTF.

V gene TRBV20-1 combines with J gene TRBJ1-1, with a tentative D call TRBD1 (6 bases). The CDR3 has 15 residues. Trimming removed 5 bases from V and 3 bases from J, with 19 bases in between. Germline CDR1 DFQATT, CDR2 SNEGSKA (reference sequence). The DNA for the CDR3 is TGCAGTGCTCAAAAGGGGGGGGGAACATACACTGAAGCTTTCTTT. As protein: CSAQKGGGTYTEAFF.

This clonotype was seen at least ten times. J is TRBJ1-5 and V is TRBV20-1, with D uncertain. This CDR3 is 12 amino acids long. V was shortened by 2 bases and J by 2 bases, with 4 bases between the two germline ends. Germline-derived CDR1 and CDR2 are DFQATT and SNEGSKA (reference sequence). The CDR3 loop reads CSARQGNQPQHF. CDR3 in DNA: TGCAGTGCTAGACAGGGCAATCAGCCCCAGCATTTT.

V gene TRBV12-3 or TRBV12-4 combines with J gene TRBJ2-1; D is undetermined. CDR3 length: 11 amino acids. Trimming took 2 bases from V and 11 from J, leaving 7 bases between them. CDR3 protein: CASSLNLQQFF. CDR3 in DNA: TGTGCCAGCAGTTTAAACCTTCAGCAGTTCTTC.

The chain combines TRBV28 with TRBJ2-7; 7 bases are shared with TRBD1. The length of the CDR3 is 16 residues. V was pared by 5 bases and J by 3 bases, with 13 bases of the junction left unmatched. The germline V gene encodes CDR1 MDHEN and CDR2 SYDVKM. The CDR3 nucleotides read TGTGCCAGCAGTCCCGGGACAGCCAGTTATTACTACGAGCAGTACTTC. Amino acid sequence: CASSPGTASYYYEQYF.

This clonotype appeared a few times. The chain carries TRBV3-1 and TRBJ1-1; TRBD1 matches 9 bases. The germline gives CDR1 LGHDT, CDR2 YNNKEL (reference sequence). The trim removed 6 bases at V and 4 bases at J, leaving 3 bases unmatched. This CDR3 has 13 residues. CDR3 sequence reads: CASRDRGGTEAFF. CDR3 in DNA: TGTGCCAGCAGGGACAGGGGCGGCACTGAAGCTTTCTTT.

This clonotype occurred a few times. The CDR3 sequence is CASSLGVAGGVGTDTQYF. The CDR3 DNA sequence: TGTGCCAGCAGTTTAGGGGTAGCGGGAGGTGTTGGCACAGATACGCAGTATTTT. V gene TRBV27 combines with J gene TRBJ2-3; TRBD2 matches 10 bases. The CDR3 is 18 residues long. V dropped 2 bases and J dropped 1; count of bases not matched to a gene: 9. CDR1 is MNHEY and CDR2 is SMNVEV in the germline V gene (reference sequence).

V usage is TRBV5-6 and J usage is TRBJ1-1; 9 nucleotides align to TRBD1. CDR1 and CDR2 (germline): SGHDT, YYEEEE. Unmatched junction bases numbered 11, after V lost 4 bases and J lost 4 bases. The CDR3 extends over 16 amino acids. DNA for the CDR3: TGTGCCAGCAGCCACAGGGGGCCGGTATCGGCCACTGAAGCTTTCTTT. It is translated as CASSHRGPVSATEAFF.